This TCR beta chain was recovered during a study of T cells in Graves' hyperthyroidism and ophthalmopathy (dated by TCRdb to between 2017 and 2020). Turning to the overall study: Peripheral blood was sampled at the time of initial diagnosis, prior to any treatment. To identify TCR V-J signatures that set the groups apart, the researchers used a discovery cohort of about a hundred patients, made up of roughly 40 with Graves' ophthalmopathy and 57 with stable Graves' hyperthyroidism. Prospective prediction of ophthalmopathy was tested in an independent validation cohort of 18 to 20 hyperthyroidism patients and some 17 patients who later progressed to ophthalmopathy. The approximately 90 discovery patients were randomly split 7:3 into training and test sets. Thyroid tissue and blood T-cell repertoires from over 5 Graves' hyperthyroidism patients were also compared in the study. After sampling, hyperthyroidism patients received methimazole starting at 30 mg daily, and ophthalmopathy patients received high-dose intravenous methylprednisolone. According to the paper, TCR Vbeta CDR3 sequencing was carried out on over 130 peripheral blood samples, which came from fewer than 50 ophthalmopathy, roughly 75 hyperthyroidism and about 17 progressor patients.

Amplification of TCR beta CDR3 regions was carried out from RNA transcripts. The first round of RT-PCR for the TCR CDR3 was performed with the HTBI primer set and the Qiagen OneStep RT-PCR kit. Libraries were constructed in a second round of multiplex PCR, after which size selection and purification were carried out. Paired-end sequencing of the libraries was performed with 100 bp reads on an Illumina HiSeq2000. The study's processing was this. SOAPnuke was used to process the raw data, removing reads that contained adapters or uncalled bases, had a mean Phred below 15, or lacked an exact match to the constant primer or identifier. COPE v1.2.5 was used to merge high-quality paired reads, and clonotypes were defined as unique nucleotide sequences. MiTCR v1.1 was used to align clonotypes to the IMGT TRBV, TRBD and TRBJ reference segments. The analysis was restricted to V-J combinations with a frequency above 0.0001, which together covered over 99% of the repertoires. The TCS score was defined as F50 (clonal expansion) divided by E x V (chaos), with BLOSUM62-based TCRdist calculated between CDR3 peptides within each V-J. Welch's t-statistics and random forest reduced 450 to 600 V-J features to 13, which were used in a naive Bayes classifier (R e1071). Through fastp at Q25 and MiXCR, TCRdb rebuilt clones from the public reads, retaining in-frame beta chains. Entries are consolidated by CDR3 protein sequence, retaining the most common genes and DNA. These V and J calls are TCRdb output, not the study's own analysis. Present in this sample are about 480,000 distinct CDR3 sequences, around 14% of which were seen just once. In total, the top ten clones hold less than 20% of the sample.

There are many counts of this clonotype. What antigen it recognizes has not been identified. Per-base qualities were not stored, and no clone one base away is much larger. A patient counted as having stable Graves' hyperthyroidism if no progression to ophthalmopathy occurred over 18 months of follow-up. The hyperthyroidism patients were between 18 and 65 years old and newly diagnosed, with a disease duration of less than 2 months. Patients with uncontrolled infections, other autoimmune diseases, pregnancy or lactation were excluded. Diagnoses relied on clinical symptoms, serum thyroxine and TRAb, thyroid ultrasound and orbital computed tomography. PBMCs were separated from roughly 10 ml of fresh peripheral blood using Ficoll-Paque density gradient centrifugation. Total RNA was extracted with Trizol reagent, and quality was checked on an Agilent 2100 Bioanalyzer. Beyond this particular receptor, the publication reports: Sample size was not statistically predetermined, and investigators were not blinded to group allocation. Most expanded thyroid clonotypes (frequency above 0.001) were also detected in blood, a finding suggesting that blood repertoires may reflect thyroid immune responses. In validation, progression to ophthalmopathy was predicted by the model with 70% to 71% sensitivity and 72% to 85% specificity, a median of roughly 6.4 months before onset. In cross-validation, a model built on a 13 V-J signature told ophthalmopathy apart from stable hyperthyroidism with roughly 87% sensitivity and roughly 81% specificity, and in testing the same model reached 80%/75%.

From V the trimming removes 0 bases and from J it removes 2 bases, while the gene matches leave 3 bases of the junction unaccounted for. Sequences SGHRS (CDR1) and YFSETQ (CDR2) are obtained from the germline V gene. Including cysteine and phenylalanine, the CDR3 has 15 amino acids. Only the CDR3 DNA stays, 45 bases, in frame from base 1. The sequence was collected from a woman aged 18-29 years with Graves' hyperthyroidism. The sequenced sample consisted of blood. Recombination connected TRBV5-1 to TRBJ2-3; a stretch of 7 junction bases matches TRBD2. The DNA sequence is as follows: TGCGCCAGCAGCTTGGGGCGGGAGTTCACAGATACGCAGTATTTT. This gives the protein CASSLGREFTDTQYF.